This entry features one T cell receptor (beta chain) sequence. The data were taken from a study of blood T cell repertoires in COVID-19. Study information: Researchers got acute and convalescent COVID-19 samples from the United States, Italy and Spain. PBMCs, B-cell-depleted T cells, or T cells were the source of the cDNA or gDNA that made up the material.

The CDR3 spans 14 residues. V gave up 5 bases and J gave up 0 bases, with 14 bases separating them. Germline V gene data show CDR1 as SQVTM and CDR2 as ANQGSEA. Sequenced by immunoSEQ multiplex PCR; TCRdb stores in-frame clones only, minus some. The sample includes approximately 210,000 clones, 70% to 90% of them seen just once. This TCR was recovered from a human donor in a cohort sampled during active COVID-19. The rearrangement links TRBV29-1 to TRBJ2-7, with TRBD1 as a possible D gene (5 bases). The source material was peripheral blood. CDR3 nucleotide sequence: TGCAGCGTTAGTACCCAGGGTAGCTCCTACGAGCAGTACTTC. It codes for CSVSTQGSSYEQYF.